The clone carrying this T cell receptor (beta chain) was counted between two and nine times. This entry belongs to a study of blood T cell repertoires in COVID-19. About the research overall: Whether acute or convalescent, the COVID-19 samples came from the United States, Italy and Spain. T cells, B-cell-depleted T cells, or PBMCs supplied cDNA or gDNA.

In the authors' workflow: Amplification of reference gene primers was used by the study to estimate nucleated cell counts. This table comes from immunoSEQ multiplex PCR, and its TCRdb copy is limited to in-frame clones, with some not included. The V and J calls and clone size are taken from that table; D and trimming were inferred from the DNA. The sample gives over 60,000 clones, 76% of which show up once; approximately 55% is in the top ten. The CDR3 runs 16 residues. Germline V CDR1 and CDR2: SGHRS, YFSETQ. V was clipped by 1 base and J by 6 bases, with 17 bases between them. The sample consisted of peripheral blood. The receptor was derived from an elderly woman with acute or convalescent COVID-19. V is TRBV5-1 and J is TRBJ2-1; possible D gene TRBD1, 8 bases. CDR3 residues: CASSLTGGLIGNEQFF. CDR3 nucleotides: TGCGCCAGCAGCTTGACAGGGGGACTAATAGGCAATGAGCAGTTCTTC.